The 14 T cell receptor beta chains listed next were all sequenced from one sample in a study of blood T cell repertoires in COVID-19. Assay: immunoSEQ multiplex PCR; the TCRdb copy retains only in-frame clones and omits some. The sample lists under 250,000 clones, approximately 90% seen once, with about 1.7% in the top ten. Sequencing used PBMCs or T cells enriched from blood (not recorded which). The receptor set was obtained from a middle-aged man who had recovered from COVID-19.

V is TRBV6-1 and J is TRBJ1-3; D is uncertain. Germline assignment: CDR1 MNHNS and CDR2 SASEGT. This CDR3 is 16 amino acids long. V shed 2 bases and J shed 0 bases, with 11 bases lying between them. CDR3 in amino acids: CASSEPPGFSGNTIYF. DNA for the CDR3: TGTGCCAGCAGTGAACCTCCAGGCTTCTCTGGAAACACCATATATTTT.

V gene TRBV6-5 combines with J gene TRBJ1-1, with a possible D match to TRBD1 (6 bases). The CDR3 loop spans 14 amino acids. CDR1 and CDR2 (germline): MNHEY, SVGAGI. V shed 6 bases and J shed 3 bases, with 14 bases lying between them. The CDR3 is CASSMTGGDTEAFF. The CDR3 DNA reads TGTGCCAGCAGCATGACAGGTGGAGACACTGAAGCTTTCTTT.

The DNA of the CDR3 is TGTGCCAGTAGTATTCTTTTAGGGGCCGCCAATGAGCAGTTCTTC. Encoded protein: CASSILLGAANEQFF. The rearrangement links TRBV19 to TRBJ2-1; weak D call: TRBD1 (5 bases). This CDR3 comprises 15 residues. Germline values: CDR1 LNHDA, CDR2 SQIVND (reference sequence). Trimming took off 3 bases at V and 6 bases at J, with 15 bases between the two ends.

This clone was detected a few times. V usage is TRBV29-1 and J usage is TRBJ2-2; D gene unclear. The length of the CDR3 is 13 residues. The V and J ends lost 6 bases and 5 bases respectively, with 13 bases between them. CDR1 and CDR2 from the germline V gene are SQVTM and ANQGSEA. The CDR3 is CSVSSRSTGELFF. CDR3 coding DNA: TGCAGCGTGTCGTCTAGATCTACCGGGGAGCTGTTTTTT.

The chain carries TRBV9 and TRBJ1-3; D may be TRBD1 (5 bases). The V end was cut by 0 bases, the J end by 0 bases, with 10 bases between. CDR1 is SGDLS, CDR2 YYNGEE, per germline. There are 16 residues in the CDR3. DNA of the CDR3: TGTGCCAGCAGCGTAGGAGCGACAGACTCTGGAAACACCATATATTTT. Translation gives CASSVGATDSGNTIYF.

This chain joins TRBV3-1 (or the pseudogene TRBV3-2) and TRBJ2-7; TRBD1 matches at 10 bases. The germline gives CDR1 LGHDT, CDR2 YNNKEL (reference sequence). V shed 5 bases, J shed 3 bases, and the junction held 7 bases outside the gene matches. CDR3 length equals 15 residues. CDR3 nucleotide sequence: TGTGCCAGCAGCGACCCGGGACAGGGGTTCTACGAGCAGTACTTC. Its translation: CASSDPGQGFYEQYF.

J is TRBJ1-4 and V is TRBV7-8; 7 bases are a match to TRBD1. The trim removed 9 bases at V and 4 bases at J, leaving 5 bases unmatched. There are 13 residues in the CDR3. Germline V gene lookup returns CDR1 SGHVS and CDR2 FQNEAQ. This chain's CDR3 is CARGTDDNEKLFF. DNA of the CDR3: TGTGCCAGGGGGACAGACGATAATGAAAAACTGTTTTTT. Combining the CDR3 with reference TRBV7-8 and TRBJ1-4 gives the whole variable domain GAGVSQSPRYKVAKRGQDVALRCDPISGHVSLFWYQQALGQGPEFLTYFQNEAQLDKSGLPSDRFFAERPEGSVSTLKIQRTQQEDSAVYLCARGTDDNEKLFFGSGTQLSVL.

The CDR3 loop is CASSLLLARMNEQFF. Here the CDR3 DNA reads TGTGCCAGCAGCTTACTTCTAGCTCGTATGAATGAGCAGTTCTTC. This sequence joins TRBV7-9 and TRBJ2-1; D possibly corresponds to TRBD2 (5 bases). The V gene's germline CDR1 is SEHNR and CDR2 FQNEAQ (reference sequence). Trimming shortened V by 2 bases and J by 7 bases, and 15 bases separated the two germline ends. The CDR3 runs to 15 residues.

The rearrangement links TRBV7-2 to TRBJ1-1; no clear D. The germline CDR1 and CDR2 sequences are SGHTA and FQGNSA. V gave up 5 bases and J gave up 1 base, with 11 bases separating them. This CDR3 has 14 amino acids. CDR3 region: CASSPHQENTEAFF. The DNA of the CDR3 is TGTGCCAGCAGCCCTCATCAGGAGAACACTGAAGCTTTCTTT.

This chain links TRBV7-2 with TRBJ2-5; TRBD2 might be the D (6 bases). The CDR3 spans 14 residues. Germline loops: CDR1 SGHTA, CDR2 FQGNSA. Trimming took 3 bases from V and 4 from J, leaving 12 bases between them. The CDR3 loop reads CASSFGGRSETQYF. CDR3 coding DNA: TGTGCCAGCAGCTTTGGGGGGAGGTCAGAGACCCAGTACTTC.

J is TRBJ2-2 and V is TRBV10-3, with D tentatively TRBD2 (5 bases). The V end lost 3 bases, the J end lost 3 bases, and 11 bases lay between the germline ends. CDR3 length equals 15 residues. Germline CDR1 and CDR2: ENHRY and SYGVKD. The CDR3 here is CAISDWPGDTGELFF. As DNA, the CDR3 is TGTGCCATCAGTGATTGGCCCGGGGACACCGGGGAGCTGTTTTTT.

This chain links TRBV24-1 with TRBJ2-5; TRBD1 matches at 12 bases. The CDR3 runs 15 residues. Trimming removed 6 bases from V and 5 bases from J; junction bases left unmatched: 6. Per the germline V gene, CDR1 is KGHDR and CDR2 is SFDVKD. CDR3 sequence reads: CATSSGTGGGETQYF. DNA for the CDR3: TGTGCCACCAGTTCCGGGACAGGGGGCGGGGAGACCCAGTACTTC.

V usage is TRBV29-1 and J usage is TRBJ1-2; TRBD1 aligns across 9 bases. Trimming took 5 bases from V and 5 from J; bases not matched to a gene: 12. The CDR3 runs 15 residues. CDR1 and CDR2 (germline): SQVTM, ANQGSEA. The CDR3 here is CSVYLSPGQGYGYTF. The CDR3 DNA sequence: TGCAGCGTTTACCTTTCTCCGGGACAGGGATATGGCTACACCTTC.

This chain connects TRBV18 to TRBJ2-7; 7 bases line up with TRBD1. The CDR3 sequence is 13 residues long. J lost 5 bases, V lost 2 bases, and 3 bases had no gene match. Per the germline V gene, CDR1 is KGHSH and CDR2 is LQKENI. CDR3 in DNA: TGTGCCAGCTCACCAGCCGGGACAGACGAGCAGTACTTC. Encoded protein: CASSPAGTDEQYF.